These 15 T cell receptor beta chains came from one sample sequenced in a study of cytomegalovirus exposure and HLA in healthy donors. Some clones are missing from TCRdb's copy, which holds only in-frame ones; the method was immunoSEQ multiplex PCR. This sample has some 140,000 clones; about 86% occur once, and the top ten carry around 2.1%. Material for sequencing was PBMCs. These receptor sequences come from a human donor in good health.

The chain recombines TRBV5-1 with TRBJ2-7; 7 bases line up with TRBD2. V gave up 4 bases and J gave up 2 bases; unmatched junction bases: 6. The germline V gene has CDR1 SGHRS and CDR2 YFSETQ. This CDR3 region has 14 residues. In nucleotides, the CDR3 is TGCGCCAGCAGCCCCGGGACTACCACCTACGAGCAGTACTTC. Its protein product is CASSPGTTTYEQYF.

This chain uses TRBV29-1 with TRBJ2-4; 13 nucleotides agree with TRBD2. Germline V gene sequence: CDR1 SQVTM, CDR2 ANQGSEA. The V and J ends lost 3 bases and 6 bases, in that order; junction bases with no gene match: 11. CDR3 length equals 17 residues. This CDR3 reads CSVDTSGGAAGGNIQYF. The CDR3 DNA is TGCAGCGTTGACACTAGCGGGGGGGCTGCGGGTGGAAACATTCAGTACTTC.

V is TRBV27 and J is TRBJ2-1, with TRBD2 matching over 7 bases. The CDR3 loop spans 18 amino acids. CDR1 is MNHEY, CDR2 SMNVEV, per germline (reference sequence). Trimming cost V 6 bases and J 7 bases; bases outside gene matches: 21. The CDR3 coding sequence is TGTGCCAGCAGCCCGGCCTCTCAGTCTTCCGGGAGGACAAATGAGCAGTTCTTC. It encodes CASSPASQSSGRTNEQFF.

The V and J genes are TRBV9 and TRBJ2-6; D call uncertain. Germline V CDR1 and CDR2: SGDLS, YYNGEE. CDR3 size: 15 residues. V was shortened by 0 bases and J by 0 bases, with 4 bases between the two germline ends. The CDR3 DNA follows: TGTGCCAGCAGCGTAGGAGTCTCTGGGGCCAACGTCCTGACTTTC. It yields the protein CASSVGVSGANVLTF. The variable domain in full, completed from reference TRBV9 and TRBJ2-6, reads DSGVTQTPKHLITATGQRVTLRCSPRSGDLSVYWYQQSLDQGLQFLIQYYNGEERAKGNILERFSAQQFPDLHSELNLSSLELGDSALYFCASSVGVSGANVLTFGAGSRLTVL.

The rearrangement joins TRBV15 to TRBJ1-5; D is possibly TRBD1 (5 bases). Germline assignment: CDR1 LNHNV and CDR2 YYDKDF (reference sequence). This CDR3 has 16 residues. The V and J ends lost 0 bases and 2 bases respectively, with 11 bases between them. The CDR3: CATSRDRGVGNQPQHF. Here the CDR3 DNA reads TGTGCCACCAGCAGAGATCGGGGGGTAGGCAATCAGCCCCAGCATTTT.

This clone has more than one count but fewer than ten. The genes are TRBV18 and TRBJ1-2; D ambiguous. Trimming took off 6 bases at V and 3 bases at J, with 11 bases between the two ends. The CDR3 extends over 13 amino acids. Germline assignment: CDR1 KGHSH and CDR2 LQKENI. The CDR3 loop is CASSPGEDYGYTF. The CDR3 region has the DNA TGTGCCAGCTCGCCCGGGGAAGACTATGGCTACACCTTC. The full variable domain, its missing parts supplied by reference TRBV18 and TRBJ1-2, is NAGVMQNPRHLVRRRGQEARLRCSPMKGHSHVYWYRQLPEEGLKFMVYLQKENIIDESGMPKERFSAEFPKEGPSILRIQQVVRGDSAAYFCASSPGEDYGYTFGSGTRLTVV.

The chain couples TRBV28 to TRBJ1-2, with TRBD1 matching 9 bases. Germline-derived CDR1 and CDR2 are MDHEN and SYDVKM. CDR3 length: 15 residues. Trimming at V came to 5 bases and at J to 0 bases, leaving 4 bases not matched to a gene. The CDR3 protein is CASSTTGGTNYGYTF. Here the CDR3 DNA reads TGTGCCAGCAGTACCACAGGGGGCACTAACTATGGCTACACCTTC.

V usage is TRBV5-6 and J usage is TRBJ1-5; a weak D match, TRBD1 (5 bases). Germline values: CDR1 SGHDT, CDR2 YYEEEE. This CDR3 region has 16 residues. V was pared by 2 bases and J by 0 bases, with 12 bases between. CDR3 sequence (DNA): TGTGCCAGCAGCTTCTGGGGGGTCGGTAGCAATCAGCCCCAGCATTTT. This gives the protein CASSFWGVGSNQPQHF.

The chain joins TRBV28 to TRBJ2-7, with a possible D match to TRBD2 (5 bases). The CDR3 is made up of 13 amino acids. V gave up 2 bases and J gave up 4 bases, with 9 bases separating them. Germline V gene sequence: CDR1 MDHEN, CDR2 SYDVKM. This CDR3 reads CASSLGGIYEQYF. The CDR3 DNA reads TGTGCCAGCAGTTTAGGAGGAATTTACGAGCAGTACTTC.

The V and J genes are TRBV30 and TRBJ2-3; 10 nucleotides line up with TRBD2. V was clipped by 1 base and J by 2 bases; unmatched bases: 6. CDR1 and CDR2 (germline): GTSNPN, SVGIG (reference sequence). The CDR3 has 16 amino acids. The chain's CDR3 is CAWSDALAGFTDTQYF. In DNA, the CDR3 is TGTGCCTGGAGTGACGCACTAGCGGGATTCACAGATACGCAGTATTTT. The entire variable domain, with the rest obtained from reference TRBV30 and TRBJ2-3, is as follows: SQTIHQWPATLVQPVGSPLSLECTVEGTSNPNLYWYRQAAGRGLQLLFYSVGIGQISSEVPQNLSASRPQDRQFILSSKKLLLSDSGFYLCAWSDALAGFTDTQYFGPGTRLTVL.

This chain connects TRBV4-1 to TRBJ2-7; 8 bases agree with TRBD1. The length of the CDR3 is 14 residues. The germline V gene encodes CDR1 MGHRA and CDR2 YSYEKL. J gave up 6 bases and V 4 bases, and 8 bases lay outside the gene matches. The CDR3 sequence is CASSPRDRSREQYF. Here the CDR3 DNA reads TGCGCCAGCAGCCCTCGGGACAGGTCCCGCGAGCAGTACTTC.

The V gene is TRBV11-2, the J gene TRBJ2-7; TRBD1 might be the D (6 bases). Germline CDR1 SGHAT, CDR2 FQNNGV. Trimming pared 5 bases from V and 2 bases from J, leaving 16 bases between. The CDR3 is 15 residues long. For the CDR3, the DNA is TGTGCCAGCAGCAAAAGTTCGGACAGAGCCTACGAGCAGTACTTC. This translates into CASSKSSDRAYEQYF.

V usage is TRBV5-6 and J usage is TRBJ1-2; TRBD1 is a possible D gene (6 bases). CDR1 and CDR2 (germline): SGHDT, YYEEEE. This CDR3 region has 14 residues. V lost 4 bases to trimming and J lost 1 base, with 11 bases between them. CDR3 DNA: TGTGCCAGCAGCCGGAAGGACAGTAACTATGGCTACACCTTC. Translated, it gives CASSRKDSNYGYTF.

This clone was seen a single time. This is likely a read error, given that the CDR3 carries no conserved phenylalanine or tryptophan at its end. The limits of the CDR3 on the DNA are not certain, so only TCRdb's listed CDR3 is given. The V gene is TRBV20-1, the J gene TRBJ2-7; the table names TRBD1, a call not compared with the DNA. The germline V gene encodes CDR1 DFQATT and CDR2 SNEGSKA (reference sequence). Including both end residues, the CDR3 is 10 amino acids long. CDR3: CSASRDRALL.

This clone occurred once. The chain joins TRBV28 to TRBJ2-7; 9 nucleotides line up with TRBD1. There are 16 residues in the CDR3. Germline V gene sequence: CDR1 MDHEN, CDR2 SYDVKM. The junction had 9 bases not matched to a gene; V was cut back by 6 bases and J by 0 bases. This chain's CDR3 is CASRIRDREDSYEQYF. The CDR3 nucleotides are TGTGCCAGCAGAATTAGGGACAGGGAGGACTCCTACGAGCAGTACTTC.